The entry below describes one TCR beta chain. In the original workflow: Nucleated cell number was recorded as an estimate derived from reference gene primer amplification. The assay was immunoSEQ multiplex PCR, and TCRdb's table has in-frame clones only and misses some. Clone size and V and J calls were adopted from that table, with D and trimming inferred from the DNA. The data contain approximately 170,000 clones, 80% to 90% of them singletons. This specimen comes from a study of blood T cell repertoires in COVID-19. Study-level information: The United States, Italy and Spain provided the acute and convalescent COVID-19 samples. PBMCs, B-cell-depleted T cells, or T cells were the source of the cDNA or gDNA that made up the material.

The CDR3 is 16 amino acids. Germline assignment: CDR1 SGHRS and CDR2 YFSETQ. V lost 3 bases to trimming and J lost 2 bases; unmatched junction nucleotides: 7. The genes are TRBV5-1 and TRBJ2-3, with 9 bases identical to TRBD1. The material sequenced was peripheral blood. This TCR derives from a woman in her 70s with acute or convalescent COVID-19. CDR3 in amino acids: CASSSGTGSFTDTQYF. CDR3 DNA sequence: TGCGCCAGCAGCTCCGGGACAGGGTCTTTCACAGATACGCAGTATTTT.